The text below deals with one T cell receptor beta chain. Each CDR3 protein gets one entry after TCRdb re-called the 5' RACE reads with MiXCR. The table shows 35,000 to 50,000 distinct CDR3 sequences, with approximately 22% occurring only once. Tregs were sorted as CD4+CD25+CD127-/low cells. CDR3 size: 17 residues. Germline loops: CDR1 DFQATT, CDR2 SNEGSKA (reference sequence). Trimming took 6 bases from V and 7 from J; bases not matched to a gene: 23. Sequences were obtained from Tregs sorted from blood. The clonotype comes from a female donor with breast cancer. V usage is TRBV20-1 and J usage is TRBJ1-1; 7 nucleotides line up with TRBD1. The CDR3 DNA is TGCAGTGCGCAAGCACCGACTTCCGGGACAGTGAGAAATGAAGCTTTCTTT. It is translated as CSAQAPTSGTVRNEAFF.